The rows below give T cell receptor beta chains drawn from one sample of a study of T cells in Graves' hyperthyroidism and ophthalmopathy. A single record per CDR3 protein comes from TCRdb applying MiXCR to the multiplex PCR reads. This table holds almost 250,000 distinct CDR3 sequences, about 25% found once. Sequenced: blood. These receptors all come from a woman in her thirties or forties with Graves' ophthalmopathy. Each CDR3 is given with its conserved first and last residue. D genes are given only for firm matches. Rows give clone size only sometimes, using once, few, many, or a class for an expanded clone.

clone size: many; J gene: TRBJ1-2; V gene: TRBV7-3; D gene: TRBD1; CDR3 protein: CASSPDRGYGYTF; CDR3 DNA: TGTGCCAGCAGCCCGGACAGGGGGTATGGCTACACCTTC
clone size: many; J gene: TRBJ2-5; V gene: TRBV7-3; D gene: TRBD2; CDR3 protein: CASSLRGIAGEEETQYF; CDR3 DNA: TGTGCCAGCAGCTTAAGAGGGATAGCGGGAGAGGAGGAGACCCAGTACTTC
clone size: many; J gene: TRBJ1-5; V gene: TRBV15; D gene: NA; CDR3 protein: CATSRDLTRGQPQHF; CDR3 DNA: TGTGCCACCAGCAGAGACCTGACGAGGGGTCAGCCCCAGCATTTT
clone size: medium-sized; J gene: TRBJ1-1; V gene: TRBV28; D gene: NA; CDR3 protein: CASRPGANTEAFF; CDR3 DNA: TGTGCCAGCAGGCCCGGCGCGAACACTGAAGCTTTCTTT
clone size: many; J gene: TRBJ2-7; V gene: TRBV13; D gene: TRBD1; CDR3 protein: CASSASPGQGPYEQYF; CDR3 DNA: TGTGCCAGCAGCGCGTCCCCGGGACAGGGCCCTTACGAGCAGTACTTC
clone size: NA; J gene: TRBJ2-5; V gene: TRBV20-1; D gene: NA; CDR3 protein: CSASGGQETQYF; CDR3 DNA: TGCAGTGCTAGCGGGGGACAAGAGACCCAGTACTTC
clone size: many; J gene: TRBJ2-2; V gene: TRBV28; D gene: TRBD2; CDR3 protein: CASSLILPSGSSGELFF; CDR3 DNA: TGTGCCAGCAGTTTAATACTCCCTAGCGGGAGCTCCGGGGAGCTGTTTTTT
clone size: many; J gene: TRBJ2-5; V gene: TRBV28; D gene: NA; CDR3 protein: CASTVWGKVETQYF; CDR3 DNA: TGTGCCAGCACCGTCTGGGGGAAGGTAGAGACCCAGTACTTC
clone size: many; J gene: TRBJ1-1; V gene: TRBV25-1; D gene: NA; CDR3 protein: CASSVQGSNTEAFF; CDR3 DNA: TGTGCCAGCAGTGTCCAGGGGTCGAACACTGAAGCTTTCTTT
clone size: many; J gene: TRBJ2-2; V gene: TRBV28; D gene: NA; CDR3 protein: CASSFEGAFTGELFF; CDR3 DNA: TGTGCCAGCAGTTTCGAAGGGGCATTCACCGGGGAGCTGTTTTTT
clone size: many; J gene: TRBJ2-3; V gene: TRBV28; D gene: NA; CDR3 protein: CASIKGRREVTDTQYF; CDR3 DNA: TGTGCCAGCATTAAAGGGAGGAGGGAGGTGACAGATACGCAGTATTTT
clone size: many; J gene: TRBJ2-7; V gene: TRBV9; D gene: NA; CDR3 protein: CASSVGAESYEQYF; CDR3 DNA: TGTGCCAGCAGCGTAGGAGCGGAATCCTACGAGCAGTACTTC
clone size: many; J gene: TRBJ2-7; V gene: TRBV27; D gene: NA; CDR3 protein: CASSLSRAYEQYF; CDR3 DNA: TGTGCCAGCAGTTTATCGCGGGCCTACGAGCAGTACTTC
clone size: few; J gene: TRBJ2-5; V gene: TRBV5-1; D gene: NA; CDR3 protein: CASSLGDGRNQETQYF; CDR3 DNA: TGCGCCAGCAGCTTGGGGGACGGACGGAACCAAGAGACCCAGTACTTC
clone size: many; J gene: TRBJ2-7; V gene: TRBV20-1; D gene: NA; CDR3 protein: CSASPATSAYEQYF; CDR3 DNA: TGCAGTGCTAGCCCCGCGACGTCGGCCTACGAGCAGTACTTC